The 10 T cell receptor beta chains reported below all come from one sample, sequenced in a study of cytomegalovirus exposure and HLA in healthy donors. The PCR used 60 Vbeta and 13 Jbeta primers. Some clones are missing from TCRdb's copy, which holds only in-frame ones; the method was immunoSEQ multiplex PCR. The table shows 200,000 or so clones, with 82% occurring only once. Input material: PBMCs. These receptors all stem from a woman aged 45-65 years in good health and CMV-seropositive.

The chain uses TRBV28 and TRBJ2-3; D is uncertain. V was trimmed by 5 bases and J by 6 bases, leaving 12 bases between them. The CDR3 contains 13 residues. Germline V gene lookup returns CDR1 MDHEN and CDR2 SYDVKM. CDR3 amino acids: CASSRRLGDTQYF. For the CDR3, the DNA is TGTGCCAGCAGTCGCCGACTGGGTGATACGCAGTATTTT. Variable domain in full (rest from reference TRBV28 and TRBJ2-3): DVKVTQSSRYLVKRTGEKVFLECVQDMDHENMFWYRQDPGLGLRLIYFSYDVKMKEKGDIPEGYSVSREKKERFSLILESASTNQTSMYLCASSRRLGDTQYFGPGTRLTVL.

This clone was recorded only once. V is TRBV28 and J is TRBJ1-2, with D possibly matching TRBD1 (6 bases). Per the germline V gene, CDR1 is MDHEN and CDR2 is SYDVKM. Trimming removed 4 bases from V and 0 bases from J, with 12 bases in between. The CDR3 length is 15 residues. In DNA, the CDR3 is TGTGCCAGCAGTTCGACAGGAGCGCCTAACTATGGCTACACCTTC. Protein product: CASSSTGAPNYGYTF.

The chain is built from TRBV9 and TRBJ1-1; D may be TRBD1 (5 bases). Germline V lookup: CDR1 SGDLS, CDR2 YYNGEE. The CDR3 contains 11 residues. The V gene lost 6 bases and the J gene lost 6 bases, with 9 bases spanning the gap. CDR3 nucleotides: TGTGCCAGCAAGGGGAGGGCTGAAGCTTTCTTT. Amino acid sequence: CASKGRAEAFF. Complete variable domain (other parts from reference TRBV9 and TRBJ1-1): DSGVTQTPKHLITATGQRVTLRCSPRSGDLSVYWYQQSLDQGLQFLIQYYNGEERAKGNILERFSAQQFPDLHSELNLSSLELGDSALYFCASKGRAEAFFGQGTRLTVV.

The chain employs TRBV28 and TRBJ1-5, with D tentatively TRBD1 (5 bases). The CDR3 sequence is 16 residues long. Trimming left V 4 bases short and J 1 base short, with 14 bases between. Per germline, CDR1 MDHEN and CDR2 SYDVKM. CDR3 region: CASSSLSGGSNQPQHF. In DNA form, the CDR3 reads TGTGCCAGCAGTTCTCTTTCGGGGGGGAGCAATCAGCCCCAGCATTTT.

This chain joins TRBV19 and TRBJ2-7, with 7 nucleotides matching TRBD1. In germline, CDR1 is LNHDA, CDR2 SQIVND (reference sequence). With 3 bases clipped from V and 4 bases from J, the junction kept 18 bases outside the gene matches. The CDR3 is 18 amino acids. The CDR3 protein is CASSMARAGKGAVYEQYF. The CDR3 nucleotides are TGTGCCAGTAGTATGGCGCGGGCTGGGAAGGGGGCTGTGTACGAGCAGTACTTC.

As DNA, the CDR3 is TGTGCCAGCAGCTTAGCTCTGCGGGGGGGCGTACCAGATACGCAGTATTTT. It is translated as CASSLALRGGVPDTQYF. The gene calls are TRBV7-2 and TRBJ2-3; TRBD2 agrees at 9 bases. With V trimmed by 0 bases and J by 4 bases, 8 bases remained unmatched. Germline loops: CDR1 SGHTA, CDR2 FQGNSA. There are 17 residues in the CDR3.

This clone has just one count. The gene calls are TRBV11-3 and TRBJ2-5; weak D call: TRBD2 (6 bases). Germline assignment: CDR1 SGHNT and CDR2 YENEEA. Trimming pared 1 base from V and 5 bases from J, leaving 20 bases between. This CDR3 contains 17 residues. CDR3 protein: CASSLGGGGKGRETQYF. For the CDR3, the DNA is TGTGCCAGCAGCTTAGGTGGGGGAGGTAAAGGACGGGAGACCCAGTACTTC.

The CDR3 spells CASSGDRGNSPLHF. Written as DNA, the CDR3 is TGTGCCAGCAGCGGAGACAGGGGTAATTCACCCCTCCACTTT. J is TRBJ1-6 and V is TRBV7-9, with 8 bases identical to TRBD1. The germline CDR1 and CDR2 sequences are SEHNR and FQNEAQ (reference sequence). Trimming removed 5 bases from V and 6 bases from J; junction bases left unmatched: 3. This CDR3 has 14 amino acids.

The chain uses TRBV7-3 and TRBJ2-7, with 7 bases aligning to TRBD2. V lost 2 bases and J lost 0; bases outside the gene matches: 4. The CDR3 loop spans 15 amino acids. Germline V gene lookup returns CDR1 SGHTA and CDR2 FQGTGA. The CDR3 is CASSLGAGLSYEQYF. The DNA of the CDR3 is TGTGCCAGCAGCTTAGGAGCGGGGCTCTCCTACGAGCAGTACTTC.

This clone was observed a single time. The chain has TRBV5-6 and TRBJ2-7; 9 bases are a match to TRBD1. The V segment lost 4 bases and the J segment 2 bases; nucleotides outside the gene matches: 4. This CDR3 contains 14 residues. Germline-derived CDR1 and CDR2 are SGHDT and YYEEEE. CDR3 amino acids: CASSHGQGPYEQYF. The DNA for the CDR3 is TGTGCCAGCAGCCATGGACAGGGGCCCTACGAGCAGTACTTC.